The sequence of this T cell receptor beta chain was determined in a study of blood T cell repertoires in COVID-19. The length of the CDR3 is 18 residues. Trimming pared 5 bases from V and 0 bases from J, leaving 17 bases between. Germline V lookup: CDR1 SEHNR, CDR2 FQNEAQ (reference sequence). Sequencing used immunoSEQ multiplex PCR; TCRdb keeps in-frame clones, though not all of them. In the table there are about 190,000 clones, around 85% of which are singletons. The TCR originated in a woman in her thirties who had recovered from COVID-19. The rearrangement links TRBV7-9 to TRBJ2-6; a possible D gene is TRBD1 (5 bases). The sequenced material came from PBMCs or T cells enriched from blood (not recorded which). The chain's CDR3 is CASSGRQSAFSGANVLTF. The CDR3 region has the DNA TGTGCCAGCAGCGGAAGACAGTCCGCTTTCTCTGGGGCCAACGTCCTGACTTTC.